This T cell receptor beta chain was identified during a study of graft-versus-host responses after intestinal transplantation. Broader study findings: Among recipient marrow samples, GvH clones were found; some appeared first in ileum or blood.

Remarks on this clone: Antigen: not known.

Sequencing was performed with immunoSEQ multiplex PCR; in TCRdb, only in-frame clones are kept and a portion is missing. The sample holds over 9,000 clones, about 95% seen once. Germline CDR1 is SGHVT and CDR2 is SQSDAQ. CDR3 length: 18 amino acids. V was pared by 5 bases and J by 8 bases, with 15 bases of the junction left unmatched. The receptor's source is a human patient who received an intestinal transplant, so some T cells may come from the graft donor. This rearrangement joins TRBV7-4 to TRBJ1-6; TRBD1 matches 10 bases. Source: bone marrow, taken roughly 500 days after intestinal transplantation. In DNA form, the CDR3 reads TGTGCCAGCAGCCCCGGGACAGGGGAATCCTCGTTACATTCACCCCTCCACTTT. It encodes CASSPGTGESSLHSPLHF.